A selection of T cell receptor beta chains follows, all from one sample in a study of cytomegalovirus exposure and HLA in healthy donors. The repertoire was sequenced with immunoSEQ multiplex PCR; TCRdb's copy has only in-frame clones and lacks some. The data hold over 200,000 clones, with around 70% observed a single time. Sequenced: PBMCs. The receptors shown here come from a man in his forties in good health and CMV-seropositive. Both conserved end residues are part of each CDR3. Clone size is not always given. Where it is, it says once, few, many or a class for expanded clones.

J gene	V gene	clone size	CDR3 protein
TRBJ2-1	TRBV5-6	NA	CASSPGTVEQFF
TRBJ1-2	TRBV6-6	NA	CASSYPTTGGARGYTF
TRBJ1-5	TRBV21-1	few	CASPNSNQPQHF
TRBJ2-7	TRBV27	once	CASSFGSGYEQYF
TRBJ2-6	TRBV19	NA	CASSMAGRPDDSGANVLTF
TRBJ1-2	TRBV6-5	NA	CASSYYREEIGF
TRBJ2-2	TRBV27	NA	CASRPGTTTGELFF
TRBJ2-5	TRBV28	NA	CASSFSAGGQETQYF
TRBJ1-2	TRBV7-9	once	CSSSLITSYGYTF
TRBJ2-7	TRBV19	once	CASSRGQGAGEQYF
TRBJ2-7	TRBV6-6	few	CASSPTTSGGGYEQYF
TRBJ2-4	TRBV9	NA	CASSVDGTGANIQYF
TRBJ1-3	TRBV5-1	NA	CASSLGPGQGNTIYF
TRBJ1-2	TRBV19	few	CASSISGEDLTNYGYTF
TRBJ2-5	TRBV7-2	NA	CASSSGLAEETQYF
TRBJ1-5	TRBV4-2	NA	CASSQDLDTRPQHF
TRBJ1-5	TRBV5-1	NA	CASSANGGAEGTQPQHF
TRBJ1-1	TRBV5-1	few	CASSSTTGGNTEAFF
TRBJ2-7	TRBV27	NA	CASSSRDSSYEQYF
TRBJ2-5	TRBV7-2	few	CASSFQRGETQYF
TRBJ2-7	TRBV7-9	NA	CSSSPVTYEQYF
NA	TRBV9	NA	CASSPRDRGGYEQYF
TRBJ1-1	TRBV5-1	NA	CASSFRGNTEAFF
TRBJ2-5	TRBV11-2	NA	CASSFGDYSAETQYF
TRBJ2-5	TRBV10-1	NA	CASSESKAGYQETQYF
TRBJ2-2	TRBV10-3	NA	CAISDLIAGMPGELFF
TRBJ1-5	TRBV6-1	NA	CASSSTDNQPQHF
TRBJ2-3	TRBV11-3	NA	CASSLGRGGQLEDTQYF
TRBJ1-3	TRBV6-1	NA	CASSPLDRAGNTIYF
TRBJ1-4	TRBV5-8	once	CASSSRDSTTTGNEKLFF
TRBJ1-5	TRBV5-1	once	CASSLGIQGGQPQHF
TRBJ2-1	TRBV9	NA	CASSVADREFSFEQFF
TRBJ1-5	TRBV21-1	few	CASKRSANQPQHF
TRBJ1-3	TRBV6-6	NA	CASSLGQAVGNTIYF
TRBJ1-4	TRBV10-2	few	CASSEIQGVKLFF
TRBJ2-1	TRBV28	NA	CASSLTSGGSREQFF
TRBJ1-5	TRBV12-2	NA	CASRLVHVQGNQPQHF
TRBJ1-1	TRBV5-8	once	CASSHRGTAGTEAFF
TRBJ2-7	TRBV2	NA	CASTESREQYF
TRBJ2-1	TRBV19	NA	CASSLGTSGLSEQFF
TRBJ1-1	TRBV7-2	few	CASSRQGYTEAFF